The sequence of this T cell receptor beta chain was determined in a study of blood T cell repertoires in COVID-19. Per the study methods: Scientists estimated how many nucleated cells there were by amplifying reference gene primers. Libraries were prepared by immunoSEQ multiplex PCR; TCRdb keeps only in-frame clonotypes and omits some of them. Clone size and V and J calls were adopted from that table, with D and trimming inferred from the DNA. Found here are tens of thousands of clones, more than 75% of them singletons; the top ten hold roughly 12%. CDR1 and CDR2 from the germline V gene are SGHVS and FQNEAQ. V gave up 5 bases and J gave up 5 bases; unmatched junction bases: 16. The CDR3 is made up of 18 amino acids.

The sample taken for sequencing was peripheral blood. The chain links TRBV7-8 to TRBJ2-5, with TRBD2 identical over 11 bases. This receptor was taken from a human donor in a cohort sampled during active COVID-19. CDR3 sequence: CASSNVVAGGPVLETQYF. The CDR3 DNA reads as TGTGCCAGCAGCAATGTGGTAGCGGGAGGGCCGGTTTTGGAGACCCAGTACTTC.